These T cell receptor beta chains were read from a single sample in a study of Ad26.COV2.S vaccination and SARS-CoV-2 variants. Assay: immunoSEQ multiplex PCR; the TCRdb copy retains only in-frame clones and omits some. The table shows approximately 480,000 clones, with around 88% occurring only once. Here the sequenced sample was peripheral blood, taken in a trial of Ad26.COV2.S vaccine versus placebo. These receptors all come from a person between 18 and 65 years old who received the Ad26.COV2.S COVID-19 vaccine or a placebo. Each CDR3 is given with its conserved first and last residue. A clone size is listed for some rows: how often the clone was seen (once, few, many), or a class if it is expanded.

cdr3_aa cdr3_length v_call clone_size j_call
CASTERGQLYGYTF 14 TRBV6-5 . TRBJ1-2
CASSFSGGGYTF 12 TRBV28 . TRBJ1-2
CASRVSRGSYNEQFF 15 TRBV2 . TRBJ2-1
CASSWQRSTDTQYF 14 TRBV2 . TRBJ2-3
CASSQEMGQTYEQYF 15 TRBV4-3 . TRBJ2-7
CASSPRVWAPQTLYEQYF 18 TRBV28 . TRBJ2-7
CASSHKDRGLKDTQYF 16 TRBV4-1 . TRBJ2-3
CASNSRGGGLAAQYF 15 TRBV28 . TRBJ2-5
CASSLVLGRAGELFF 15 TRBV7-8 . TRBJ2-2
CATSRDSGQGAGNTIYF 17 TRBV15 . TRBJ1-3
CASSVRVSGNTIYF 14 TRBV9 . TRBJ1-3
CASRGTGGDTIYF 13 TRBV28 . TRBJ1-3
CASSRGLAGGSYEQYF 16 TRBV19 . TRBJ2-7
CASSLEGWVNTEAFF 15 TRBV5-5 . TRBJ1-1
CASSEALLVGEQFF 14 TRBV2 . TRBJ2-1
CASSGLAGGSHEQYF 15 TRBV5-1 . TRBJ2-7
CASSQDGLASAVETQYF 17 TRBV4-1 once TRBJ2-5
CATSRRQILNTEAFF 15 TRBV15 . TRBJ1-1
CASSPRQGSYGYTF 14 TRBV11-2 . TRBJ1-2
CASSLPDGAFYGYTF 15 TRBV28 few TRBJ1-2
CASSPEVGQGGQPQHF 16 TRBV28 . TRBJ1-5
CASSLNGEVPNSPLHF 16 TRBV5-1 . TRBJ1-6
CASSLVRGSPYNEQFF 16 TRBV28 . TRBJ2-1
CASSFHGGSYEQYF 14 TRBV5-4 . TRBJ2-7